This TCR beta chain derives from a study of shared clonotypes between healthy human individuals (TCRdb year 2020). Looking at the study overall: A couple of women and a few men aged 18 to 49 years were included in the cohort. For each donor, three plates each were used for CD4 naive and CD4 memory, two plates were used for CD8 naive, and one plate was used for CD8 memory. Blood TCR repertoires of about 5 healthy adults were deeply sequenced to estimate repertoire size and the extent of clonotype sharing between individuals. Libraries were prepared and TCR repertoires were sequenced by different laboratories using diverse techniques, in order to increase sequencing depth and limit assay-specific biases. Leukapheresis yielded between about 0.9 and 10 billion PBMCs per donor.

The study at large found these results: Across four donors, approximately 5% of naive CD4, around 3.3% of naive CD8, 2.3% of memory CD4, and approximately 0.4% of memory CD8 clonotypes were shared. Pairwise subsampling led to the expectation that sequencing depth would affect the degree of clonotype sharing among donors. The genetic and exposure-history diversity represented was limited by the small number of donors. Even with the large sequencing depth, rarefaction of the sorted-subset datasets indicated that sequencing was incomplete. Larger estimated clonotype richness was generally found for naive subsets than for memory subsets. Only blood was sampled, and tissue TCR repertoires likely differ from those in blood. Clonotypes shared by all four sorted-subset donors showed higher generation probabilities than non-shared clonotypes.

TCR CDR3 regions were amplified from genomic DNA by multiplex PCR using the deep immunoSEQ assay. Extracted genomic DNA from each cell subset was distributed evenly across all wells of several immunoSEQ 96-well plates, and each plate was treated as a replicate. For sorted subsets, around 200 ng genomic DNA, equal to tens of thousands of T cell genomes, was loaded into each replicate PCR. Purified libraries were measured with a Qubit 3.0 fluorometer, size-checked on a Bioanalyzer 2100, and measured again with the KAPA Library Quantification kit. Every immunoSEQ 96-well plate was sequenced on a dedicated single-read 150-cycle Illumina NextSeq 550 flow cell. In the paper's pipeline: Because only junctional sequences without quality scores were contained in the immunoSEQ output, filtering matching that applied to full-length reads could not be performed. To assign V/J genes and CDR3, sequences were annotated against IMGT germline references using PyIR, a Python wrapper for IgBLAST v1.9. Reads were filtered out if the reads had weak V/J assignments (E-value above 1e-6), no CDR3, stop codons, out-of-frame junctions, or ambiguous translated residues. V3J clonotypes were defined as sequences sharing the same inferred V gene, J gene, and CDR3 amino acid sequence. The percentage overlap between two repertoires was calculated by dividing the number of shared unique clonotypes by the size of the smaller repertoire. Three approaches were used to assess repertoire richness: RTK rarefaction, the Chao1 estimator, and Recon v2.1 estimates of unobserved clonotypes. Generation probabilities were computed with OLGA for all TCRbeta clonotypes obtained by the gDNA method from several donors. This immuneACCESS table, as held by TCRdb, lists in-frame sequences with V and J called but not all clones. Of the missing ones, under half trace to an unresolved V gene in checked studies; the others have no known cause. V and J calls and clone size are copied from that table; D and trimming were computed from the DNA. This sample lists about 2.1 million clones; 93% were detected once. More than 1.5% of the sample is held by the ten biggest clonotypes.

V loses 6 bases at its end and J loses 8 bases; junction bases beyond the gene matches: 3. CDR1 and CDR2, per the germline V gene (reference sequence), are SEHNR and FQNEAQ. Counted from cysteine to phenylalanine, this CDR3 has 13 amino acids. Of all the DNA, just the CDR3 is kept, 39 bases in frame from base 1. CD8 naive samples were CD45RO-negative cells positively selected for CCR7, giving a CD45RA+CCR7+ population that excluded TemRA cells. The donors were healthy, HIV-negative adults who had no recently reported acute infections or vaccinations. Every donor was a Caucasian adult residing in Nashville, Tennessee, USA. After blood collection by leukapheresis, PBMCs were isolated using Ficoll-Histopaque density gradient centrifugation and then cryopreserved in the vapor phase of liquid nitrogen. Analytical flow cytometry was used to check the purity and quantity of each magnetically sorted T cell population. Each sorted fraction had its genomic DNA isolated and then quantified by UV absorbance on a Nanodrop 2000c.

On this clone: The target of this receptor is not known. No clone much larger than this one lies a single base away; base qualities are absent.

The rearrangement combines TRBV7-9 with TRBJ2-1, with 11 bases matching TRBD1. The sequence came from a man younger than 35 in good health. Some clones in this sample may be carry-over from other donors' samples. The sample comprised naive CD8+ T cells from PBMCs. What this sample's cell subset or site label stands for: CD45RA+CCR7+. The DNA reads TGTGCCAGCAGTGGACAGGGGGCTTATGAGCAGTTCTTC. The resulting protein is CASSGQGAYEQFF. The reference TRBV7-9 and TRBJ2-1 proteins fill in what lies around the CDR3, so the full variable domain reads DTGVSQNPRHKITKRGQNVTFRCDPISEHNRLYWYRQTLGQGPEFLTYFQNEAQLEKSRLLSDRFSAERPKGSFSTLEIQRTEQGDSAMYLCASSGQGAYEQFFGPGTRLTVL.